This T cell receptor beta chain was sequenced for a study of T cell responses to AZD1222 COVID-19 vaccine. General study results and limits: In all cases, repertoires were sampled only after the peak T cell response.

Concerning this clone itself: Its specificity is unknown.

The CDR3 totals 19 residues. The V and J ends lost 0 bases and 3 bases, in that order; junction bases with no gene match: 12. The germline V gene has CDR1 SGHDN and CDR2 FVKESK. This table comes from immunoSEQ multiplex PCR, and its TCRdb copy is limited to in-frame clones, with some not included. In the table there are 200,000 or so clones, around 93% of which are singletons. Source: peripheral blood, taken on day 0 of AZD1222 vaccination. This receptor was taken from an adult in good health. This sequence joins TRBV14 and TRBJ2-1, with 9 bases aligning to TRBD2. The CDR3, as DNA: TGTGCCAGCAGCCAAGATCGGAGTGGTAGCGGGAGATACTACAATGAGCAGTTCTTC. Amino acid sequence: CASSQDRSGSGRYYNEQFF.